Below are 25 T cell receptor beta chains sequenced from a single sample in a study of CD8+CD57+ T cells in acquired aplastic anemia. The template used for profiling TCR beta VDJ and CDR3 was genomic DNA. Each CDR3 protein gets one entry after TCRdb re-called the reads with MiXCR. This table holds a few hundred thousand distinct CDR3 sequences, under 80% found once. The sample comprised sorted CD4+, CD8+, or CD8+CD57+ T cells (not recorded which) from PBMCs. The origin of the receptors is a human donor in good health, serving as a control.

Notes on this clonotype: A read error may account for a junction end that differs from germline. The J gene is TRBJ2-1, the V gene TRBV7-7, with 8 bases matching TRBD1. The CDR3 is made up of 15 amino acids. Germline lookup yields CDR1 SSHAT and CDR2 FNYEAQ (reference sequence). In DNA, the CDR3 is TGTGCTAGCAGCCCTTCGGACAGGGTTGGCAATGAGCAGTTCTTC. It encodes CASSPSDRVGNEQFF.

This clonotype was found a few times. V usage is TRBV19 and J usage is TRBJ2-2, with D uncertain. The V gene's germline CDR1 is LNHDA and CDR2 SQIVND (reference sequence). Trimming stripped 6 bases from V and 5 bases from J, with 13 bases between. CDR3 length equals 14 residues. CDR3 sequence (DNA): TGTGCCAGTAGGGCACGGGCGGAAACCGGGGAGCTGTTTTTT. This gives the protein CASRARAETGELFF.

This clonotype was seen at least ten times. The rearrangement joins TRBV2 to TRBJ2-5; D is uncertain. V lost 5 bases and J lost 1, with 11 bases in between. The germline CDR1 and CDR2 sequences are SNHLY and FYNNEI. This CDR3 is 14 amino acids long. CDR3 region: CASSPWGIQETQYF. CDR3 in DNA: TGTGCCAGCAGTCCATGGGGAATCCAAGAGACCCAGTACTTC. Full variable domain (outside the CDR3, taken from reference TRBV2 and TRBJ2-5): EPEVTQTPSHQVTQMGQEVILRCVPISNHLYFYWYRQILGQKVEFLVSFYNNEISEKSEIFDDQFSVERPDGSNFTLKIRSTKLEDSAMYFCASSPWGIQETQYFGPGTRLLVL.

This clonotype was recorded many times. The V gene is TRBV9, the J gene TRBJ1-1, with TRBD1 identical over 9 bases. V shed 0 bases and J 4 bases; nucleotides not matched to a gene: 4. The CDR3 spans 15 residues. Germline V CDR1 and CDR2: SGDLS, YYNGEE. The CDR3, as DNA: TGTGCCAGCAGCGTAGCCGGGGGACAGGGCACTGAAGCTTTCTTT. It codes for CASSVAGGQGTEAFF.

This clonotype was counted a few times. V and J are TRBV29-1 and TRBJ1-1, with unresolved D. The CDR3 has 11 residues. Germline CDR1 reads SQVTM; CDR2 reads ANQGSEA. V lost 4 bases and J lost 6, with 9 bases in between. CDR3 DNA sequence: TGCAGCGTTGGACGGAGCTCTGAAGCTTTCTTT. Protein sequence: CSVGRSSEAFF.

This clonotype has at least ten counts. This rearrangement joins TRBV30 to TRBJ1-6; D not resolved. The CDR3 is made up of 16 amino acids. CDR1 is GTSNPN and CDR2 is SVGIG in the germline V gene (reference sequence). V shed 3 bases and J shed 7 bases, with 19 bases lying between them. The CDR3 DNA sequence: TGTGCCTGGAGAGCAGCATATGCTATCGTAAATTCACCCCTCCACTTT. This gives the protein CAWRAAYAIVNSPLHF.

At least ten counts were recorded for this clonotype. CDR3 nucleotide sequence: TGTGCCAGCAGTTTGGGAGACAGGGCCGGCGAGCAGTACTTC. This sequence encodes CASSLGDRAGEQYF. The chain is built from TRBV12-3 or TRBV12-4 and TRBJ2-7, with 7 bases fitting TRBD1. The CDR3 runs to 14 residues. V shed 3 bases, J shed 6 bases, and the junction held 8 bases outside the gene matches.

This clonotype was found many times. The chain employs TRBV9 and TRBJ1-2, with unresolved D. The CDR3 is made up of 14 amino acids. CDR1 is SGDLS and CDR2 is YYNGEE in the germline V gene. The V end was cut by 5 bases, the J end by 3 bases, with 14 bases between. CDR3 in DNA: TGTGCCAGCAGTGACGGACCTATATACTATGGCTACACCTTC. Translation gives CASSDGPIYYGYTF. The variable domain in full, with the rest retrieved from reference TRBV9 and TRBJ1-2, is DSGVTQTPKHLITATGQRVTLRCSPRSGDLSVYWYQQSLDQGLQFLIQYYNGEERAKGNILERFSAQQFPDLHSELNLSSLELGDSALYFCASSDGPIYYGYTFGSGTRLTVV.

Note on this clonotype: Since no conserved phenylalanine or tryptophan closes the CDR3, a read error is the likely cause. No DNA is shown, since the ends of the CDR3 on it are uncertain; the CDR3 is the one TCRdb lists. The chain employs TRBV7-2 and TRBJ1-1; whether TRBD1, the table's D call, matches the DNA was not checked. Looked up from germline, CDR1 is SGHTA and CDR2 is FQGNSA. The CDR3 is 13 amino acids in total, end residues counted. The CDR3 loop reads CASSSGRANAGEL.

Notes on this clonotype: One junction end disagrees with the germline gene, perhaps due to a read error. J is TRBJ2-3 and V is TRBV7-2; no clear D. The germline V gene encodes CDR1 SGHTA and CDR2 FQGNSA. CDR3 length: 14 residues. This chain's CDR3 is CASSPRTSTNTDTF. The CDR3 DNA follows: TGTGCCAGCAGCCCACGCACGTCCACCAATACAGATACTTTT.

As for this clonotype: A read error is likely, as this CDR3 ends without the conserved phenylalanine or tryptophan. It is unclear where the CDR3 begins or ends on the DNA, so no DNA is shown, and the CDR3 is as TCRdb lists it. This chain joins TRBV19 and TRBJ2-1; the listed D gene, TRBD2, was not tested against the DNA. In germline, CDR1 is LNHDA, CDR2 SQIVND (reference sequence). The CDR3 totals 13 residues, both ends included. CDR3 protein: CASMSTIGNEQYS.

A remark on this clonotype: Without the conserved terminal phenylalanine or tryptophan, this CDR3 likely stems from a read error. It is unclear where the CDR3 begins or ends on the DNA, so no DNA is shown, and the CDR3 is as TCRdb lists it. The V call is TRBV10-2, the J call TRBJ2-2; the DNA was not used to check the table's D call, TRBD2. The CDR3 length is 15 residues, termini included. Per the germline V gene, CDR1 is WSHSY and CDR2 is SAAADI. The CDR3 here is CAINGPRARRGVLLA.

The chain uses TRBV10-3 and TRBJ1-2; no firm D call. The length of the CDR3 is 11 residues. CDR1 ENHRY and CDR2 SYGVKD come from the germline V gene. The CDR3 loop reads CSSGPQYGYTF. As DNA, the CDR3 is TGTAGCAGCGGTCCACAGTATGGCTACACCTTC.

The chain links TRBV5-1 to TRBJ2-7; D possibly matches TRBD1 or TRBD2 (5 bases each). Trimming took 6 bases from V and 1 from J, leaving 17 bases between them. The CDR3 has 15 amino acids. Germline V gives CDR1 SGHRS, CDR2 YFSETQ. In DNA, the CDR3 is TGCGCCAGCAAACCCCGGGACGGTTTTTCCTACGAGCAGTACTTC. This codes for CASKPRDGFSYEQYF.

Of note for this clonotype: The junction departs from germline at one end; a sequencing error may be responsible. The rearrangement links TRBV9 to TRBJ2-1, with D perhaps being TRBD1 or TRBD2 (6 bases each). CDR3 length: 16 residues. Per the germline V gene, CDR1 is SGDLS and CDR2 is YYNGEE. CDR3 sequence (DNA): TGCGCCAGCAGCTTGGTCGGGGGCACAAACCTCAATGAGCAGTTCTTC. Protein product: CASSLVGGTNLNEQFF.

The chain links TRBV7-2 to TRBJ1-5, with 11 bases fitting TRBD1. Germline V CDR1 and CDR2: SGHTA, FQGNSA. V shed 3 bases, J shed 1 base, and the junction held 11 bases outside the gene matches. The CDR3 consists of 19 residues. This chain's CDR3 is CASSLFGTGGFRSNQPQHF. In nucleotides, the CDR3 is TGTGCCAGCAGCTTGTTCGGGACAGGGGGGTTTAGGAGCAATCAGCCCCAGCATTTT. The full variable domain, in which reference TRBV7-2 and TRBJ1-5 provide the parts outside the CDR3, is GAGVSQSPSNKVTEKGKDVELRCDPISGHTALYWYRQSLGQGLEFLIYFQGNSAPDKSGLPSDRFSAERTGGSVSTLTIQRTQQEDSAVYLCASSLFGTGGFRSNQPQHFGDGTRLSIL.

On this clonotype itself: Being one base from a much bigger clone, this may be a read error. The chain is built from TRBV4-3 and TRBJ2-5; 8 positions agree with TRBD1. This CDR3 contains 14 residues. The germline gives CDR1 LGHNA, CDR2 YSLEER. CDR3 residues: CASSQGTGEETRYF. CDR3 nucleotides: TGCGCCAGCAGCCAGGGGACAGGAGAAGAGACCCGGTACTTC.

The CDR3 DNA follows: TGTGCCACCAGTGATTTCTTGTCCGATGAGCAGTTCTTC. Protein: CATSDFLSDEQFF. J is TRBJ2-1 and V is TRBV24-1, with D unclear. Per the germline V gene, CDR1 is KGHDR and CDR2 is SFDVKD. CDR3 length: 13 amino acids. V was shortened by 1 base and J by 8 bases, with 8 bases between the two germline ends.

The V and J genes are TRBV5-5 and TRBJ1-6, with D possibly TRBD1 on 5 matching bases. Trimming removed 7 bases at V and 6 bases at J, with 23 bases between. CDR1 SGHKS and CDR2 YYEKEE come from the germline V gene (reference sequence). The CDR3 covers 17 residues. The CDR3 nucleotides read TGTGCCAGCTCAGTGATGTCCGGGGCGAGTAGTAATTCACCCCTCCACTTT. Translated: CASSVMSGASSNSPLHF.

The gene calls are TRBV7-7 and TRBJ1-4; TRBD1 might be the D (5 bases). The CDR3 has 14 amino acids. Germline loops: CDR1 SSHAT, CDR2 FNYEAQ (reference sequence). V was cut by 4 bases and J by 17 bases, with 23 bases left in between. The CDR3 DNA reads as TGTGCCAGCAGCTCGGGACCGCCTACTCAAGCTTTCTTTTTT. It yields the protein CASSSGPPTQAFFF.

Concerning this clonotype itself: Its ends do not fully match the called genes, so a read error is possible. The chain employs TRBV7-2 and TRBJ2-7; D might be TRBD1 (5 bases). CDR1 and CDR2 (germline): SGHTA, FQGNSA. The CDR3 contains 12 residues. CDR3 amino acids: CASSQGTYEEYF. In DNA, the CDR3 is TGTGCCAGCTCCCAGGGAACCTACGAGGAGTACTTC.

In this sample, this clonotype turned up many times. This chain links TRBV7-9 with TRBJ2-7; maybe TRBD1 (5 bases). V was shortened by 5 bases and J by 0 bases, with 8 bases between the two germline ends. This CDR3 spans 13 amino acids. CDR1 and CDR2 from the germline V gene are SEHNR and FQNEAQ (reference sequence). In nucleotides, the CDR3 is TGTGCCAGCAGCCCGGACATCTCCTACGAGCAGTACTTC. This translates into CASSPDISYEQYF.

In its sample, this clonotype was seen many times. The chain joins TRBV7-9 to TRBJ2-5, with no clear D. Germline V gene sequence: CDR1 SEHNR, CDR2 FQNEAQ (reference sequence). The CDR3 runs to 16 residues. Trimming pared 8 bases from V and 5 bases from J, leaving 24 bases between. In DNA, the CDR3 is TGTGCCAGCTGTGGGGTTATTAGTGGGGTTACGGAGACCCAGTACTTC. Translating it yields CASCGVISGVTETQYF.

As for this clonotype: An end of the junction does not agree with germline; a read error may underlie this. V and J are TRBV9 and TRBJ1-6, with 10 bases aligning to TRBD1. The V gene's germline CDR1 is SGDLS and CDR2 YYNGEE. The CDR3 sequence is 17 residues long. The DNA for the CDR3 is TGCGCCAGCAGCCCAGAGCCGGGACAGGGGTTGCGTTCACCCCTCCACTTT. It translates to CASSPEPGQGLRSPLHF. The entire variable domain, with the rest obtained from reference TRBV9 and TRBJ1-6, is as follows: DSGVTQTPKHLITATGQRVTLRCSPRSGDLSVYWYQQSLDQGLQFLIQYYNGEERAKGNILERFSAQQFPDLHSELNLSSLELGDSALYFCASSPEPGQGLRSPLHFGNGTRLTVT.

The chain joins TRBV24-1 to TRBJ1-2; 8 bases are shared with TRBD1. The CDR3 runs 15 residues. The V gene's germline CDR1 is KGHDR and CDR2 SFDVKD. The V and J ends lost 4 bases and 4 bases, in that order; junction bases with no gene match: 7. CDR3 sequence (DNA): TGTGCCACCAGTGAGCCGGACAGGGTGGGCTATGGCTACACCTTC. Its protein is CATSEPDRVGYGYTF.